These T cell receptor beta chains were read from a single sample in a study of T cell responses to AZD1222 COVID-19 vaccine. Measured with immunoSEQ multiplex PCR; TCRdb has only the in-frame clones, and not every one. The profile shows more than 95,000 clones, around 92% of them singletons. The starting material was peripheral blood, obtained on day 0 of AZD1222 vaccination. All receptors come from an adult in good health. Both conserved end residues are part of each CDR3. D genes are given only for firm matches. Size tells how often a clone was seen (once, few, many) or the class of an expanded clone, and some rows leave it out.

.,TRBV18,.,TRBJ1-4,CASSPRERDEKLFF,TGTGCCAGCTCACCACGAGAGAGGGATGAAAAACTGTTTTTT
.,TRBV28,TRBD1,TRBJ1-4,CASSPGGATAGEKLFF,TGTGCCAGCAGTCCAGGGGGTGCGACAGCCGGGGAAAAACTGTTTTTT
.,TRBV6-2/TRBV6-3,.,TRBJ1-1,CASSWPGNTEAFF,TGTGCCAGCAGTTGGCCGGGCAACACTGAAGCTTTCTTT
.,TRBV19,TRBD1,TRBJ1-1,CASSTRDRGSTFF,TGTGCCAGTAGTACCCGGGACAGGGGGTCTACTTTCTTT
.,TRBV3-1/TRBV3-2,.,TRBJ2-5,CASSPGRETQYF,TGTGCCAGCAGCCCGGGGCGTGAGACCCAGTACTTC
.,TRBV30,.,TRBJ2-1,CAWSRRTARGDEQFF,TGTGCCTGGAGCCGTCGGACAGCAAGGGGGGATGAGCAGTTCTTC
.,TRBV7-8,TRBD1,TRBJ2-2,CASSLEGQGYAGELFF,TGTGCCAGCAGCTTAGAGGGACAGGGCTACGCCGGGGAGCTGTTTTTT
once,TRBV27,TRBD2,TRBJ2-1,CASSPRPTSGYEQFF,TGTGCCAGCAGTCCCCGGCCGACTAGCGGATACGAGCAGTTCTTC
few,TRBV11-2,.,TRBJ2-2,CASSSHTGELFF,TGTGCCAGCAGCTCACACACCGGGGAGCTGTTTTTT
.,TRBV6-5,TRBD1,TRBJ1-1,CASSTGTDSHTEAFF,TGTGCCAGCAGTACCGGGACAGACAGTCACACTGAAGCTTTCTTT
.,TRBV6-2/TRBV6-3,.,TRBJ1-1,CASSYQRGEAFF,TGTGCCAGCAGTTATCAGCGGGGTGAAGCTTTCTTT
.,TRBV29-1,TRBD1,TRBJ1-4,CSVLPGTENEKLFF,TGCAGCGTTCTACCCGGGACAGAAAATGAAAAACTGTTTTTT
.,TRBV27,.,TRBJ1-5,CASSLAGVDQPQHF,TGTGCCAGCAGTTTAGCTGGAGTCGATCAGCCCCAGCATTTT
.,TRBV28,TRBD1,TRBJ1-5,CASRPTGGRDSNQPQHF,TGTGCCAGCAGACCGACAGGGGGCCGGGATAGCAATCAGCCCCAGCATTTT
.,TRBV6-5,.,TRBJ2-7,CASSYSIGAGPSEQYF,TGTGCCAGCAGTTACTCGATTGGCGCGGGGCCCAGTGAGCAGTACTTC
.,TRBV19,TRBD1,TRBJ1-2,CASSIDRGHGYTF,TGTGCCAGTAGTATCGACAGGGGCCATGGCTACACCTTC
.,TRBV5-1,TRBD1,TRBJ2-2,CASSPQGDAGELFF,TGCGCCAGCAGCCCCCAGGGGGACGCCGGGGAGCTGTTTTTT
.,TRBV6-2/TRBV6-3,TRBD2,TRBJ2-3,CASTPLAESSTDTQYF,TGTGCCAGCACCCCACTAGCGGAATCTAGCACAGATACGCAGTATTTT
.,TRBV4-1,.,TRBJ1-3,CASSLGLLRADRGGNTIYF,TGCGCCAGCAGCCTAGGATTGTTGAGGGCTGATAGAGGAGGAAACACCATATATTTT
.,TRBV30,TRBD1,TRBJ1-3,CAWVLQGDSGNTIYF,TGTGCCTGGGTTCTCCAGGGGGACTCTGGAAACACCATATATTTT
.,TRBV18,.,TRBJ1-1,CASSPEGFRFRGTEAFF,TGTGCCAGCTCACCAGAAGGATTTCGATTCAGGGGCACTGAAGCTTTCTTT
.,TRBV7-3,.,TRBJ2-1,CASSLRSGNVDEQFF,TGTGCCAGCAGCTTAAGGTCCGGGAATGTGGATGAGCAGTTCTTC